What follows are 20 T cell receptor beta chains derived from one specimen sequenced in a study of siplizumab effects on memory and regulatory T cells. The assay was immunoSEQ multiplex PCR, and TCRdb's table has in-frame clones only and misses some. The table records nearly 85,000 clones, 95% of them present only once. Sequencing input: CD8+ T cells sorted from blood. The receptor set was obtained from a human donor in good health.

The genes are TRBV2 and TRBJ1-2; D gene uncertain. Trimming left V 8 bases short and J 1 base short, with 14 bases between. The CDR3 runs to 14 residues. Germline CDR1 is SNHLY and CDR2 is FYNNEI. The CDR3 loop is CASGTTRVNYGYTF. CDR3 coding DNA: TGTGCCAGCGGCACTACAAGAGTTAACTATGGCTACACCTTC.

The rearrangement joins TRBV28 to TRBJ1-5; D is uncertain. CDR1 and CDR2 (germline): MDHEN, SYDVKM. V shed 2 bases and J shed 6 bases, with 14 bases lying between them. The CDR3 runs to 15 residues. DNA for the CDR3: TGTGCCAGCAGTTTAACCCCATTATCGGGTCAGCCCCAGCATTTT. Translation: CASSLTPLSGQPQHF.

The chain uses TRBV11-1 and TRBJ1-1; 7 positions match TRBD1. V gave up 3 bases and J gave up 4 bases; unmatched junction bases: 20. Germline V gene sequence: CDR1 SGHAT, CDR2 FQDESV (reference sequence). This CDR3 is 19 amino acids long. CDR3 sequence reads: CASSLWTSEDRSLGTEAFF. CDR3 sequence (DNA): TGTGCCAGCAGCTTGTGGACCTCGGAGGACAGGTCCCTGGGCACTGAAGCTTTCTTT. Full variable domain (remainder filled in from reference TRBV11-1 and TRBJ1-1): EAEVAQSPRYKITEKSQAVAFWCDPISGHATLYWYRQILGQGPELLVQFQDESVVDDSQLPKDRFSAERLKGVDSTLKIQPAELGDSAMYLCASSLWTSEDRSLGTEAFFGQGTRLTVV.

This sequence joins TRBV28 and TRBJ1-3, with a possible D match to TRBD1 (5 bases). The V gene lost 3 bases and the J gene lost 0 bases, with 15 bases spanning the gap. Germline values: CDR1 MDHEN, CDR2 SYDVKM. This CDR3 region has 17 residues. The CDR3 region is CASSLGPGTYSGNTIYF. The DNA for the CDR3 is TGTGCCAGCAGTTTGGGTCCAGGGACCTACTCTGGAAACACCATATATTTT.

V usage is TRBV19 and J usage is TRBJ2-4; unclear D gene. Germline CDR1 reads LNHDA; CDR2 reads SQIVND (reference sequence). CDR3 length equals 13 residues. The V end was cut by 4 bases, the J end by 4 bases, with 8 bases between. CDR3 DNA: TGTGCCAGTAGTAGGGGAAGTAAAAACATTCAGTACTTC. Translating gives CASSRGSKNIQYF. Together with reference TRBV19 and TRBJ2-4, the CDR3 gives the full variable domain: DGGITQSPKYLFRKEGQNVTLSCEQNLNHDAMYWYRQDPGQGLRLIYYSQIVNDFQKGDIAEGYSVSREKKESFPLTVTSAQKNPTAFYLCASSRGSKNIQYFGAGTRLSVL.

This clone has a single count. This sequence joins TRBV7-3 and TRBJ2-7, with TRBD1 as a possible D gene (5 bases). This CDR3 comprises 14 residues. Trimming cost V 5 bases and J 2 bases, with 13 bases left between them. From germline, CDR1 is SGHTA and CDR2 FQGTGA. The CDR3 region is CASSEKGNPYEQYF. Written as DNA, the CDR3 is TGTGCCAGCAGCGAGAAGGGGAATCCCTACGAGCAGTACTTC.

The CDR3 coding sequence is TGTGCCAGCAGCCCAACGACGGGACACCCCGCAGATACGCAGTATTTT. This encodes CASSPTTGHPADTQYF. V is TRBV7-9 and J is TRBJ2-3, with D possibly TRBD1 on 6 matching bases. V lost 5 bases and J 4 bases, leaving 19 bases between the germline ends. The CDR3 is 16 amino acids. From germline, CDR1 is SEHNR and CDR2 FQNEAQ (reference sequence).

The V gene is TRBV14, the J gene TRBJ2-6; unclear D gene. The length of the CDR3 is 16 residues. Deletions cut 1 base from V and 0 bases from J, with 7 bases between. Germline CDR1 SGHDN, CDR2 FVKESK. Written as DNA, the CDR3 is TGTGCCAGCAGCCAAGTTCCGTTCTCTGGGGCCAACGTCCTGACTTTC. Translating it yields CASSQVPFSGANVLTF. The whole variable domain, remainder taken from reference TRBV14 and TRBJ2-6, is EAGVTQFPSHSVIEKGQTVTLRCDPISGHDNLYWYRRVMGKEIKFLLHFVKESKQDESGMPNNRFLAERTGGTYSTLKVQPAELEDSGVYFCASSQVPFSGANVLTFGAGSRLTVL.

The CDR3 loop reads CAIMMNTEAFF. The CDR3 DNA follows: TGTGCCATCATGATGAACACTGAAGCTTTCTTT. The chain is built from TRBV10-3 and TRBJ1-1, with no clear D. CDR1 is ENHRY, CDR2 SYGVKD, per germline. Trimming removed 7 bases from V and 0 bases from J, with 3 bases in between. The CDR3 length is 11 residues.

Here the CDR3 reads CASSPKGEQFF. The CDR3 nucleotides are TGTGCCAGCAGTCCAAAGGGTGAGCAGTTCTTC. The V call is TRBV28, the J call TRBJ2-1; D uncertain. This CDR3 has 11 residues. The germline CDR1 and CDR2 sequences are MDHEN and SYDVKM. V was pared by 5 bases and J by 9 bases, with 8 bases between. Filled out from reference TRBV28 and TRBJ2-1, the complete variable domain reads DVKVTQSSRYLVKRTGEKVFLECVQDMDHENMFWYRQDPGLGLRLIYFSYDVKMKEKGDIPEGYSVSREKKERFSLILESASTNQTSMYLCASSPKGEQFFGPGTRLTVL.

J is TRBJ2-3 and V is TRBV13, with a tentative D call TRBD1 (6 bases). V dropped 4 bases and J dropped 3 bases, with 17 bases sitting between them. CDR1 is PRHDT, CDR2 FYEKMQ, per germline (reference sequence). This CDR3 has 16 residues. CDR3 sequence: CASSSNREIFTDTQYF. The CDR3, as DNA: TGTGCCAGCAGCTCTAACAGGGAGATATTTACAGATACGCAGTATTTT.

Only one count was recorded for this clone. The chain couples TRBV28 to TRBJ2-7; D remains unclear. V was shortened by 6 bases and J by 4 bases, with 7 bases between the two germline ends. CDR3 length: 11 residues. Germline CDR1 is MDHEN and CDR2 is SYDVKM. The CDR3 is CASRSQYEQYF. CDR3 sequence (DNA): TGTGCCAGCAGATCCCAGTACGAGCAGTACTTC.

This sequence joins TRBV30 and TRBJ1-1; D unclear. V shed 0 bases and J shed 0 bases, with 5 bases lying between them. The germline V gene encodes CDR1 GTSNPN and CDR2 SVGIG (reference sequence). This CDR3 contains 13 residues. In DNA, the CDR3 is TGTGCCTGGAGTGTCAATATGAACACTGAAGCTTTCTTT. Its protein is CAWSVNMNTEAFF.

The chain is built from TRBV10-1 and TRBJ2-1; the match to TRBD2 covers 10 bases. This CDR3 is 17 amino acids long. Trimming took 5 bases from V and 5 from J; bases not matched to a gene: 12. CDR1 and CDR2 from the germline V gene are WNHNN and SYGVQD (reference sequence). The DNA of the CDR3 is TGCGCCAGCAGTCCTCAGACTAGCGGGCGAAAGAACAATGAGCAGTTCTTC. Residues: CASSPQTSGRKNNEQFF.

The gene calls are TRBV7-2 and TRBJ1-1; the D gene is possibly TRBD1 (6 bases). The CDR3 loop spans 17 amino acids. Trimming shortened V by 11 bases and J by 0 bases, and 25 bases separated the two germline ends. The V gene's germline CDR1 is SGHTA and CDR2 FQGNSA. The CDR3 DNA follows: TGTGCCGCAGGTGGTCCTCGGGAGTGGACAGTGAACACTGAAGCTTTCTTT. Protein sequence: CAAGGPREWTVNTEAFF.

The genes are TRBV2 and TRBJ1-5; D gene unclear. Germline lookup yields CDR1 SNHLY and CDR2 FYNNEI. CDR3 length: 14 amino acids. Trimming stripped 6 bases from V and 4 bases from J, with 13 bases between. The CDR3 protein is CASSPFEGNQPQHF. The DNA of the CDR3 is TGTGCCAGCAGCCCCTTCGAAGGGAATCAGCCCCAGCATTTT.

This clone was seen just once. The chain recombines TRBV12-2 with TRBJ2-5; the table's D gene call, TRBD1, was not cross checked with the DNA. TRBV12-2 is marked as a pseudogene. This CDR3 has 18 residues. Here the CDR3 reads CASRSKTGSLRQYLTQYF. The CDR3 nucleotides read TGTGCAAGTCGCTCTAAGACAGGGTCCCTGAGACAATACCTGACCCAGTACTTC.

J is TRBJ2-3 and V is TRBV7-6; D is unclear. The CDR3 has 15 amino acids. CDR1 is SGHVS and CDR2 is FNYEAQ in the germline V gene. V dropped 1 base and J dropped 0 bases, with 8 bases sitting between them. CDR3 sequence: CASSLVLRSTDTQYF. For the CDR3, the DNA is TGTGCCAGCAGCTTAGTTCTCCGTAGCACAGATACGCAGTATTTT.

This CDR3 is CASTGEDTQYF. CDR3 coding DNA: TGTGCCAGCACCGGGGAGGATACGCAGTATTTT. The V call is TRBV27, the J call TRBJ2-3; D possibly corresponds to TRBD2 (5 bases). Trimming removed 7 bases at V and 6 bases at J, with 8 bases between. CDR1 and CDR2 from the germline V gene are MNHEY and SMNVEV (reference sequence). This CDR3 has 11 amino acids.

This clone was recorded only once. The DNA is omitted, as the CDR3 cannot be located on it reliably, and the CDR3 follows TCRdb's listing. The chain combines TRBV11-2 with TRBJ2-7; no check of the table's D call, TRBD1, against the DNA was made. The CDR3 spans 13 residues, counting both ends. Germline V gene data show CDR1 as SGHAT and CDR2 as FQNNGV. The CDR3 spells CASSFGPGGEQYF.